This TCR beta chain was sequenced during a study of T-cell memory formation after mild COVID-19. Study as a whole: TCR clusters mostly belonged to single donors.

Broader study findings: The authors left the SARS-CoV-2 specificity of second-wave clones peaking on day 37 unconfirmed. Contracting CD4+ clones sat mainly in CM and EM; CD8+ in EMRA. Clones that got smaller from day 15 to 85 had even CD4/CD8, while clones growing later tipped toward CD4+.

In this sample, this clonotype turned up a few times. Its antigen is unidentified. This CDR3 is built from 13 residues. V was pared by 5 bases and J by 3 bases, with 11 bases between. The germline V gene has CDR1 SGHAT and CDR2 FQNNGV. One entry per CDR3 protein results from TCRdb running MiXCR on the 5' RACE reads. The data hold about 140,000 distinct CDR3 sequences, with about 15% observed a single time. The sequencing input was PBMCs or a T cell subset sorted from them (not recorded which). J is TRBJ2-7 and V is TRBV11-2; D is ambiguous. The sequence derives from an adult woman who had mild COVID-19 (a few samples of this study predate the infection). Cell type and time point are not known. The CDR3 coding sequence is TGTGCCAGCAGCCTTGGGCTGATCTACGAGCAGTACTTC. Residues: CASSLGLIYEQYF.